This T cell receptor beta chain emerged from a study of blood T cell repertoires in COVID-19. The V end lost 3 bases, the J end lost 4 bases, and 15 bases lay between the germline ends. Per germline, CDR1 DFQATT and CDR2 SNEGSKA (reference sequence). The CDR3 has 15 residues. Some clones are missing from TCRdb's copy, which holds only in-frame ones; the method was immunoSEQ multiplex PCR. The sample lists fewer than 95,000 clones; 80% to 90% were seen once. The TCR originated in a man aged 45-65 years with acute or convalescent COVID-19. Specimen: peripheral blood. The chain employs TRBV20-1 and TRBJ2-2, with D perhaps TRBD2 (6 bases). The chain's CDR3 is CSASALAVITGELFF. The CDR3 nucleotides read TGCAGTGCTAGTGCCTTAGCGGTGATCACCGGGGAGCTGTTTTTT.